The 14 T cell receptor beta chains given below trace back to one sample, sequenced in a study of beta chain features in type 1 diabetes. Study-wide results and caveats: Among patients with Type 1 diabetes, TCRB CDR3s were moderately but significantly shorter in every one of the four CD4+ subsets.

Reverse transcription of all isolated RNA meant that expressed TCRB transcripts were sequenced. TCRdb's table, derived via immunoSEQ multiplex PCR, lists solely in-frame clones and lacks some. The table shows around 250,000 clones, with around 24% occurring only once. The antigens for these receptors are not known. Specimen: naive CD4+ T cells from blood. Receptor source: a woman aged 25 to 39 with type 1 diabetes.

This clone was observed a few times. J is TRBJ1-1 and V is TRBV2, with TRBD1 matching 7 bases. Germline CDR1 and CDR2: SNHLY and FYNNEI. The trim removed 4 bases at V and 6 bases at J, leaving 5 bases unmatched. The CDR3 extends over 13 amino acids. CDR3 sequence (DNA): TGTGCCAGCAGTGGGCCGACAGGGTCTGAAGCTTTCTTT. It specifies CASSGPTGSEAFF. Full variable domain (rest looked up from reference TRBV2 and TRBJ1-1): EPEVTQTPSHQVTQMGQEVILRCVPISNHLYFYWYRQILGQKVEFLVSFYNNEISEKSEIFDDQFSVERPDGSNFTLKIRSTKLEDSAMYFCASSGPTGSEAFFGQGTRLTVV.

This clone was picked up a small number of times. The gene calls are TRBV5-4 and TRBJ1-2, with TRBD1 as a possible D gene (5 bases). V was clipped by 0 bases and J by 8 bases, with 14 bases between them. The CDR3 consists of 14 residues. CDR1 SGHNT and CDR2 YYREEE come from the germline V gene (reference sequence). The CDR3 coding sequence is TGTGCCAGCAGCTTGGAGCGGGACGGGGTGGGCTACACCTTC. Its protein product is CASSLERDGVGYTF.

This clone has a handful of counts. The V call is TRBV28, the J call TRBJ2-1; the D gene is possibly TRBD1 (5 bases). The CDR3 covers 13 residues. The V gene lost 2 bases and the J gene lost 6 bases, with 8 bases spanning the gap. CDR1 is MDHEN and CDR2 is SYDVKM in the germline V gene. CDR3 region: CASSLQGANEQFF. The CDR3 coding sequence is TGTGCCAGCAGTTTACAAGGGGCCAATGAGCAGTTCTTC.

The chain joins TRBV30 to TRBJ2-1; 12 nucleotides line up with TRBD2. The CDR3 spans 13 residues. Germline V gene data show CDR1 as GTSNPN and CDR2 as SVGIG (reference sequence). The ends lost 7 bases at V and 7 bases at J; junction bases unmatched: 5. The CDR3 spells CAFRLAGVNEQFF. CDR3 bases: TGTGCCTTCCGACTAGCGGGAGTGAATGAGCAGTTCTTC.

The rearrangement uses TRBV18 and TRBJ2-1, with D tentatively TRBD2 (5 bases). The CDR3 covers 17 residues. In germline, CDR1 is KGHSH, CDR2 LQKENI. Trimming stripped 2 bases from V and 9 bases from J, with 23 bases between. The DNA of the CDR3 is TGTGCCAGCTCACCAGGTTTGCTAGCCTCGCTTCATAGTGAGCAGTTCTTC. Its translation: CASSPGLLASLHSEQFF.

The chain recombines TRBV15 with TRBJ2-7, with D maybe TRBD1 (6 bases). The V end was cut by 0 bases, the J end by 3 bases, with 9 bases between. Germline V gene sequence: CDR1 LNHNV, CDR2 YYDKDF (reference sequence). The CDR3 is 14 residues long. The CDR3 DNA reads TGTGCCACCAGCAGAGATCGGACAGACTACGAGCAGTACTTC. This sequence encodes CATSRDRTDYEQYF.

V usage is TRBV7-9 and J usage is TRBJ1-2; the match to TRBD1 covers 8 bases. The CDR3 is 13 amino acids. The V gene end was trimmed by 3 bases and the J gene end by 8 bases; junction bases not matched to a gene: 5. Germline V gives CDR1 SEHNR, CDR2 FQNEAQ (reference sequence). CDR3 sequence reads: CASSLTGVEGYTF. The CDR3, as DNA: TGTGCCAGCAGCTTGACAGGGGTGGAGGGCTACACCTTC. The full variable domain, in which reference TRBV7-9 and TRBJ1-2 provide the parts outside the CDR3, is DTGVSQNPRHKITKRGQNVTFRCDPISEHNRLYWYRQTLGQGPEFLTYFQNEAQLEKSRLLSDRFSAERPKGSFSTLEIQRTEQGDSAMYLCASSLTGVEGYTFGSGTRLTVV.

As DNA, the CDR3 is TGCGCCAGCAGCTGGCAAACAGGCGCGCAGTACTTC. As protein: CASSWQTGAQYF. The V gene is TRBV5-1, the J gene TRBJ2-7; a weak D match, TRBD1 (5 bases). V lost 3 bases to trimming and J lost 9 bases, with 13 bases between them. CDR1 and CDR2 (germline): SGHRS, YFSETQ. CDR3 length: 12 residues.

This chain joins TRBV30 and TRBJ2-1, with a possible D match to TRBD1 (5 bases). CDR1 GTSNPN and CDR2 SVGIG come from the germline V gene (reference sequence). The CDR3 sequence is 19 residues long. The ends were cut back, 0 bases at V and 5 bases at J, with 26 bases in the middle. This CDR3 is CAWSVYPPQIPWGDNEQFF. The CDR3 DNA reads TGTGCCTGGAGTGTATACCCCCCCCAGATCCCTTGGGGCGACAATGAGCAGTTCTTC. Combining the CDR3 with reference TRBV30 and TRBJ2-1 gives the whole variable domain SQTIHQWPATLVQPVGSPLSLECTVEGTSNPNLYWYRQAAGRGLQLLFYSVGIGQISSEVPQNLSASRPQDRQFILSSKKLLLSDSGFYLCAWSVYPPQIPWGDNEQFFGPGTRLTVL.

This clone was seen a few times. The chain couples TRBV30 to TRBJ1-5; D is undetermined. Trimming took off 1 base at V and 3 bases at J, with 7 bases between the two ends. CDR1 and CDR2 (germline): GTSNPN, SVGIG (reference sequence). The CDR3 length is 13 residues. The DNA for the CDR3 is TGTGCCTGGAGTGAAGCCGACAATCAGCCCCAGCATTTT. This codes for CAWSEADNQPQHF.

This clone was found a few times. The chain uses TRBV7-2 and TRBJ2-7; D is perhaps TRBD2 (6 bases). Germline V gives CDR1 SGHTA, CDR2 FQGNSA. V was cut by 6 bases and J by 9 bases, with 18 bases left in between. This CDR3 is built from 13 residues. The CDR3 reads CASRFPAGGAQYF. The CDR3 DNA reads as TGTGCCAGCAGATTCCCAGCTGGAGGGGCGCAGTACTTC. Together with reference TRBV7-2 and TRBJ2-7, the CDR3 gives the full variable domain: GAGVSQSPSNKVTEKGKDVELRCDPISGHTALYWYRQSLGQGLEFLIYFQGNSAPDKSGLPSDRFSAERTGGSVSTLTIQRTQQEDSAVYLCASRFPAGGAQYFGPGTRLTVT.

The CDR3 sequence: CASSQGDEQYF. CDR3 sequence (DNA): TGTGCCAGCTCACAGGGGGACGAGCAGTACTTC. The V and J genes are TRBV18 and TRBJ2-7, with D maybe TRBD1 (6 bases). V gave up 4 bases and J gave up 5 bases, with 6 bases separating them. CDR3 length: 11 residues. The V gene's germline CDR1 is KGHSH and CDR2 LQKENI.

V is TRBV30 and J is TRBJ2-1, with TRBD2 matching 8 bases. CDR1 and CDR2 from the germline V gene are GTSNPN and SVGIG (reference sequence). This CDR3 is 16 amino acids long. V lost 1 base, J lost 4 bases, and 9 bases stayed unmatched. CDR3 amino acids: CAWSGLSGRRYNEQFF. In DNA form, the CDR3 reads TGTGCCTGGAGTGGGTTGAGCGGGAGACGGTACAATGAGCAGTTCTTC.

This clone showed up just a few times. The CDR3, as DNA: TGTGCCTGGAGTCCCCCTTTGAACACTGAAGCTTTCTTT. Protein: CAWSPPLNTEAFF. The gene calls are TRBV30 and TRBJ1-1; D ambiguous. Trimming pared 2 bases from V and 0 bases from J, leaving 7 bases between. CDR3 size: 13 residues. In germline, CDR1 is GTSNPN, CDR2 SVGIG (reference sequence).